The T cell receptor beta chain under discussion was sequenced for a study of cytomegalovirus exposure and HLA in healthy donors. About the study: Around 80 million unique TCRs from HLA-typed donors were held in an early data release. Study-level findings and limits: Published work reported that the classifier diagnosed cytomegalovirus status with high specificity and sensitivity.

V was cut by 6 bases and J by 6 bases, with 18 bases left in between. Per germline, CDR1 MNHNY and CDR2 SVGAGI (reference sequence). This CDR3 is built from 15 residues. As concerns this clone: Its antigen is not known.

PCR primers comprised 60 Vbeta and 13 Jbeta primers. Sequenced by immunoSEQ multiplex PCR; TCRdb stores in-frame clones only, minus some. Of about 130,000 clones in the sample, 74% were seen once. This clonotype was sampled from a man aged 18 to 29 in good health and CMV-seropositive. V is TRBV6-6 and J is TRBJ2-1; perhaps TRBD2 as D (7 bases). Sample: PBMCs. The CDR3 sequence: CASSLGGQNANEQFF. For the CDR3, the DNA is TGTGCCAGCAGCCTGGGGGGGCAAAACGCCAATGAGCAGTTCTTC.